This T cell receptor beta chain stems from a study of T cells in localized non-small cell lung cancer. The data were produced by immunoSEQ multiplex PCR, yet TCRdb's version contains in-frame clones alone and is incomplete. The sample lists about 41,000 clones, approximately 91% occurring once. General study results and limits: Maximal T cell clonality occurred in uninvolved adjacent lung, with tumor ranking below it.

CDR1 SSHAT and CDR2 FNYEAQ come from the germline V gene (reference sequence). V lost 5 bases and J lost 2, with 13 bases in between. The CDR3 extends over 15 amino acids. As concerns this clone: The target antigen is unknown.

The J gene is TRBJ2-1, the V gene TRBV7-7, with TRBD2 as a possible D gene (6 bases). The clonotype comes from a female donor over 55 with stage I squamous cell lung carcinoma. The sequenced sample was peripheral blood, obtained before any cancer treatment. DNA of the CDR3: TGTGCCAGCAGCCGAGGGGACTCCCCCTACAATGAGCAGTTCTTC. Its translation is CASSRGDSPYNEQFF.